The 13 T cell receptor beta chains below all came from one sample that was sequenced in a study of blood T cell repertoires in COVID-19 (dated by TCRdb to 2018 to 2021). The library relied on the immunoSEQ multiplex PCR assay. TCRdb limited this immuneACCESS table to in-frame rearrangements with V and J called. A share of clones is missing; checked studies link under half to unresolved V genes, and the rest is unexplained. For this sample the table gives 90,000 to 130,000 clones, of which 60% to 80% were detected only once. 16% of the sample rests with the top ten. The sequencing input was peripheral blood. Receptors originate from a woman aged 80 or over with active or convalescent COVID-19.

The V and J genes are TRBV7-9 and TRBJ2-7, with 13 bases aligning to TRBD2. V lost 5 bases, J lost 7 bases, and 8 bases stayed unmatched. Germline V gene data show CDR1 as SEHNR and CDR2 as FQNEAQ (reference sequence). This CDR3 contains 15 residues. The CDR3 bases are TGTGCCAGCAGCCCCAGACTAGCGGGAGGTCGGGAGCAGTACTTC. It codes for CASSPRLAGGREQYF. Combining the CDR3 with reference TRBV7-9 and TRBJ2-7 gives the whole variable domain DTGVSQNPRHKITKRGQNVTFRCDPISEHNRLYWYRQTLGQGPEFLTYFQNEAQLEKSRLLSDRFSAERPKGSFSTLEIQRTEQGDSAMYLCASSPRLAGGREQYFGPGTRLTVT.

The chain employs TRBV24-1 and TRBJ2-1; 9 bases are a match to TRBD1. V trimming: 2 bases; J trimming: 8 bases; junction bases outside the gene matches: 6. The CDR3 extends over 15 amino acids. CDR1 and CDR2 (germline): KGHDR, SFDVKD. CDR3 in DNA: TGTGCCACCAGTGATTACAGGGGGCTCGGGGATGAGCAGTTCTTC. Translating it yields CATSDYRGLGDEQFF.

V gene TRBV5-1 combines with J gene TRBJ1-2, with TRBD1 matching over 7 bases. This CDR3 spans 14 amino acids. Germline V gene lookup returns CDR1 SGHRS and CDR2 YFSETQ. J lost 5 bases, V lost 3 bases, and 7 bases had no gene match. CDR3 region: CASSSGRGEYGYTF. CDR3 nucleotides: TGCGCCAGCAGCTCCGGCAGGGGGGAATATGGCTACACCTTC.

The genes are TRBV10-3 and TRBJ1-4, with a tentative D call TRBD1 (6 bases). CDR1 is ENHRY and CDR2 is SYGVKD in the germline V gene. V lost 10 bases, J lost 1 base, and 10 bases lay in between. The CDR3 spans 13 residues. The CDR3 spells CATARGTNEKLFF. For the CDR3, the DNA is TGTGCCACCGCCAGGGGAACTAATGAAAAACTGTTTTTT.

The chain links TRBV4-2 to TRBJ2-1; TRBD2 matches at 7 bases. Germline trimming cut 4 bases from V and 8 bases from J; bases unmatched to any gene: 11. Germline-derived CDR1 and CDR2 are LGHNA and YNFKEQ. The CDR3 extends over 15 amino acids. Here the CDR3 DNA reads TGTGCCAGCAGCCGGCGGGAGAGGGGCGGAGATGAGCAGTTCTTC. Amino acid sequence: CASSRRERGGDEQFF.

The chain links TRBV18 to TRBJ1-1; D is possibly TRBD1 (5 bases). V lost 1 base to trimming and J lost 6 bases, with 6 bases between them. Per germline, CDR1 KGHSH and CDR2 LQKENI. This CDR3 has 12 residues. This chain's CDR3 is CASSPRGAEAFF. For the CDR3, the DNA is TGTGCCAGCTCACCACGGGGGGCTGAAGCTTTCTTT.

The V call is TRBV7-9, the J call TRBJ2-5; 12 bases are shared with TRBD1. The CDR3 runs to 16 residues. Germline lookup yields CDR1 SEHNR and CDR2 FQNEAQ (reference sequence). V trimming: 5 bases; J trimming: 6 bases; junction bases outside the gene matches: 10. The CDR3, as DNA: TGTGCCAGCAGCCTTAGTTGGGGACAGGGGGCTAAGACCCAGTACTTC. It yields the protein CASSLSWGQGAKTQYF.

This chain connects TRBV27 to TRBJ1-5, with D maybe TRBD1 (6 bases). The V and J ends lost 6 bases and 0 bases respectively, with 27 bases between them. Germline CDR1 and CDR2: MNHEY and SMNVEV (reference sequence). The CDR3 sequence is 20 residues long. CDR3 sequence reads: CASSPLWDPWTAHSNQPQHF. In nucleotides, the CDR3 is TGTGCCAGCAGCCCCCTATGGGACCCGTGGACAGCACATAGCAATCAGCCCCAGCATTTT.

The chain employs TRBV27 and TRBJ2-2; 7 positions match TRBD2. CDR1 is MNHEY and CDR2 is SMNVEV in the germline V gene (reference sequence). The CDR3 totals 15 residues. The ends lost 2 bases at V and 7 bases at J; junction bases unmatched: 7. The CDR3 sequence: CASSLGGRRVGELFF. CDR3 in DNA: TGTGCCAGCAGTTTAGGCGGGAGAAGGGTCGGGGAGCTGTTTTTT.

The chain couples TRBV7-9 to TRBJ2-3; TRBD2 is a possible D gene (6 bases). The germline V and J ends were trimmed by 0 bases and 4 bases, with 11 bases remaining between them. CDR1 and CDR2 from the germline V gene are SEHNR and FQNEAQ (reference sequence). The CDR3 extends over 15 amino acids. For the CDR3, the DNA is TGTGCCAGCAGCTTAGCTGGCGGGATGCCAGATACGCAGTATTTT. Its protein product is CASSLAGGMPDTQYF.

This rearrangement joins TRBV4-1 to TRBJ1-5; no definite D call. Germline CDR1 and CDR2: MGHRA and YSYEKL. The CDR3 length is 15 residues. Trimming removed 4 bases from V and 0 bases from J, with 10 bases in between. CDR3 DNA sequence: TGCGCCAGCAGCCCCCCCCTAATTAGCAATCAGCCCCAGCATTTT. Translation gives CASSPPLISNQPQHF.

The V call is TRBV4-3, the J call TRBJ2-7, with D maybe TRBD1 (5 bases). CDR3 length equals 16 residues. Per germline, CDR1 LGHNA and CDR2 YSLEER. Between the trimmed V and J ends, which lost 2 bases and 0 bases, there was a span of 14 bases. CDR3 protein: CASSQQGPGFSYEQYF. The CDR3 DNA reads as TGCGCCAGCAGCCAACAGGGCCCAGGATTCTCCTACGAGCAGTACTTC.

This chain uses TRBV6-2 or TRBV6-3 with TRBJ1-4, with unresolved D. The V end was cut by 2 bases, the J end by 5 bases, with 15 bases between. From germline, CDR1 is MNHEY and CDR2 SVGEGT. The CDR3 contains 16 residues. CDR3 coding DNA: TGTGCCAGCAGTTACCTCGGGAGAGGGATGAATGAAAAACTGTTTTTT. This codes for CASSYLGRGMNEKLFF.